These 18 T cell receptor beta chains were sequenced from one sample in a study of PD-1 blockade in classical Hodgkin lymphoma. Time point described: cycle 4 day 1 (C4D1), after less than seven weeks of nivolumab. Each patient's relapse followed autologous stem cell transplantation, and brentuximab vedotin exposure varied. Clones were sequenced by immunoSEQ multiplex PCR, and TCRdb holds only the in-frame ones, with some missing. Of 16,000 or so clones listed, 80% to 90% are singletons. The starting material was peripheral blood mononuclear cells (PBMCs), obtained before the fourth cycle of nivolumab. These TCRs come from a human donor with classical Hodgkin lymphoma.

The chain combines TRBV4-3 with TRBJ1-6; TRBD1 aligns across 8 bases. V shed 4 bases, J shed 4 bases, and the junction held 6 bases outside the gene matches. Germline CDR1 LGHNA, CDR2 YSLEER. CDR3 length equals 16 residues. The CDR3 here is CASSLTGEAYNSPLHF. The CDR3 DNA reads TGCGCCAGCAGCCTGACAGGGGAGGCTTATAATTCACCCCTCCACTTT.

The chain employs TRBV7-9 and TRBJ1-6; D unresolved. From germline, CDR1 is SEHNR and CDR2 FQNEAQ (reference sequence). Deletions cut 1 base from V and 10 bases from J, with 14 bases between. This CDR3 spans 15 amino acids. The CDR3 loop reads CASSLVGEATSPLHF. CDR3 sequence (DNA): TGTGCCAGCAGCTTAGTGGGAGAAGCGACATCACCCCTCCACTTT.

The chain couples TRBV7-2 to TRBJ2-1, with no clear D. This CDR3 region has 11 residues. V gave up 2 bases and J gave up 9 bases, with 5 bases separating them. CDR1 and CDR2 from the germline V gene are SGHTA and FQGNSA. The CDR3 DNA sequence: TGTGCCAGCAGCTTAATCGGTGAGCAGTTCTTC. It specifies CASSLIGEQFF.

The chain couples TRBV28 to TRBJ1-4, with TRBD1 identical over 8 bases. Germline lookup yields CDR1 MDHEN and CDR2 SYDVKM. J lost 8 bases, V lost 7 bases, and 9 bases had no gene match. CDR3 length: 14 residues. As DNA, the CDR3 is TGTGCCAGCACCGTTGGACAGGGAGGGGAAAAACTGTTTTTT. Its translation: CASTVGQGGEKLFF.

This clone turned up a few times. This chain links TRBV7-8 with TRBJ1-1, with D perhaps matching TRBD1 (5 bases). The CDR3 covers 13 residues. CDR1 SGHVS and CDR2 FQNEAQ come from the germline V gene. With 1 base removed from V and 6 bases from J, the gap between germline ends came to 9 bases. The CDR3 loop is CASSLGVGAEAFF. CDR3 DNA sequence: TGTGCCAGCAGCTTAGGGGTAGGGGCTGAAGCTTTCTTT. Variable domain in full (rest from reference TRBV7-8 and TRBJ1-1): GAGVSQSPRYKVAKRGQDVALRCDPISGHVSLFWYQQALGQGPEFLTYFQNEAQLDKSGLPSDRFFAERPEGSVSTLKIQRTQQEDSAVYLCASSLGVGAEAFFGQGTRLTVV.

This clone has just a few counts. This sequence joins TRBV5-1 and TRBJ2-5, with D uncertain. Deletions cut 4 bases from V and 3 bases from J, with 13 bases between. Germline V gives CDR1 SGHRS, CDR2 YFSETQ. The CDR3 runs to 14 residues. CDR3: CASSPYVLEETQYF. The CDR3 DNA sequence: TGCGCCAGCAGCCCGTACGTTTTGGAAGAGACCCAGTACTTC.

Concerning this clone itself: The same CDR3 also results from other DNA sequences found in this sample. V is TRBV7-9 and J is TRBJ2-5; D is uncertain. This CDR3 is 13 amino acids long. V shed 3 bases and J shed 1 base, with 6 bases lying between them. The germline V gene encodes CDR1 SEHNR and CDR2 FQNEAQ (reference sequence). The DNA of the CDR3 is TGTGCCAGCAGCTTGTCCCCCCAAGAGACCCAGTACTTC. Its translation is CASSLSPQETQYF.

The chain recombines TRBV7-2 with TRBJ1-4; perhaps TRBD1 as D (5 bases). Trimming left V 1 base short and J 7 bases short, with 13 bases between. Germline V CDR1 and CDR2: SGHTA, FQGNSA. There are 15 residues in the CDR3. For the CDR3, the DNA is TGTGCCAGCAGCTTAGGAACGTCCAGGGTTGAAAAACTGTTTTTT. This translates into CASSLGTSRVEKLFF.

This chain joins TRBV7-9 and TRBJ2-1; 14 positions agree with TRBD2. V lost 5 bases to trimming and J lost 9 bases; unmatched junction nucleotides: 6. The CDR3 is 15 amino acids. CDR1 and CDR2 (germline): SEHNR, FQNEAQ (reference sequence). CDR3 nucleotide sequence: TGTGCCAGCAGCCAGACTAGCGGGGGGGCCAGTGAGCAGTTCTTC. Residues: CASSQTSGGASEQFF.

The gene calls are TRBV27 and TRBJ2-1; 7 bases line up with TRBD1. From germline, CDR1 is MNHEY and CDR2 SMNVEV (reference sequence). The trim removed 2 bases at V and 3 bases at J, leaving 4 bases unmatched. This CDR3 has 15 amino acids. CDR3 residues: CASSLRQGYYNEQFF. The CDR3 nucleotides are TGTGCCAGCAGTTTAAGACAGGGCTACTACAATGAGCAGTTCTTC.

This clone was seen a single time. The V and J genes are TRBV9 and TRBJ2-7; 15 nucleotides align to TRBD2. Germline assignment: CDR1 SGDLS and CDR2 YYNGEE. The CDR3 is 17 amino acids. V trimming: 4 bases; J trimming: 4 bases; junction bases outside the gene matches: 9. Here the CDR3 reads CASSPRGTSGGRYEQYF. The CDR3 bases are TGTGCCAGCAGCCCCCGAGGGACTAGCGGGGGGCGTTACGAGCAGTACTTC. Using reference TRBV9 and TRBJ2-7 for the parts outside the CDR3, the full variable domain is DSGVTQTPKHLITATGQRVTLRCSPRSGDLSVYWYQQSLDQGLQFLIQYYNGEERAKGNILERFSAQQFPDLHSELNLSSLELGDSALYFCASSPRGTSGGRYEQYFGPGTRLTVT.

The rearrangement joins TRBV5-1 to TRBJ2-2, with TRBD2 identical over 7 bases. After removal of 2 bases from V and 6 bases from J, the junction contained 4 bases not matched to a gene. The length of the CDR3 is 14 residues. The germline V gene encodes CDR1 SGHRS and CDR2 YFSETQ. The CDR3 coding sequence is TGCGCCAGCAGCTTCCAGGGAGGGGCCGGGGAGCTGTTTTTT. Translating it yields CASSFQGGAGELFF.

Note on this clone: The junction and the germline gene differ at one end; a read error may be behind it. V is TRBV6-5 and J is TRBJ2-7; 13 bases match TRBD2. The CDR3 is 15 residues long. Germline CDR1 MNHEY, CDR2 SVGAGI. The CDR3 region is CASSTRTSGGFGQHF. DNA of the CDR3: TGTGCCAGCAGTACCCGGACTAGCGGGGGATTTGGGCAGCACTTC.

As DNA, the CDR3 is TGTGCCAGCAGCAAAACGGGGGGACCAACCTACGAGCAGTACTTC. It specifies CASSKTGGPTYEQYF. This chain connects TRBV21-1 to TRBJ2-7; the table names TRBD2, a call not compared with the DNA. TRBV21-1 is recorded as a pseudogene. The CDR3 contains 15 residues.

This clone was seen once. The V call is TRBV27, the J call TRBJ1-5; D is unclear. The V gene lost 4 bases and the J gene lost 2 bases, with 12 bases spanning the gap. CDR1 is MNHEY, CDR2 SMNVEV, per germline (reference sequence). The CDR3 sequence is 15 residues long. The CDR3 nucleotides read TGTGCCAGCAGTTCGGCAGGTAAGGGCAATCAGCCCCAGCATTTT. This encodes CASSSAGKGNQPQHF.

The rearrangement uses TRBV5-1 and TRBJ1-4; 7 bases align to TRBD1. Germline assignment: CDR1 SGHRS and CDR2 YFSETQ. There are 14 residues in the CDR3. The ends lost 7 bases at V and 7 bases at J; junction bases unmatched: 10. DNA for the CDR3: TGCGCCAGCGGGGAGGGGGCAACGGGTGAAAAACTGTTTTTT. As protein: CASGEGATGEKLFF. Full variable domain (outside the CDR3, taken from reference TRBV5-1 and TRBJ1-4): KAGVTQTPRYLIKTRGQQVTLSCSPISGHRSVSWYQQTPGQGLQFLFEYFSETQRNKGNFPGRFSGRQFSNSRSEMNVSTLELGDSALYLCASGEGATGEKLFFGSGTQLSVL.

This clone was found once. V and J are TRBV11-2 and TRBJ1-2, with D perhaps matching TRBD1 (6 bases). Trimming took 0 bases from V and 4 from J, leaving 12 bases between them. The germline V gene has CDR1 SGHAT and CDR2 FQNNGV. The CDR3 consists of 15 residues. Here the CDR3 reads CASSLDSGVVYGYTF. The CDR3 coding sequence is TGTGCCAGCAGCTTAGATTCAGGGGTCGTCTATGGCTACACCTTC.

The CDR3 is CASSQARTGSSYEQYF. The DNA of the CDR3 is TGCGCCAGCAGCCAAGCGCGGACAGGGAGCTCCTACGAGCAGTACTTC. The chain has TRBV4-3 and TRBJ2-7; 8 bases agree with TRBD1. This CDR3 has 16 residues. V gave up 1 base and J gave up 0 bases; unmatched junction bases: 5. Per the germline V gene, CDR1 is LGHNA and CDR2 is YSLEER.